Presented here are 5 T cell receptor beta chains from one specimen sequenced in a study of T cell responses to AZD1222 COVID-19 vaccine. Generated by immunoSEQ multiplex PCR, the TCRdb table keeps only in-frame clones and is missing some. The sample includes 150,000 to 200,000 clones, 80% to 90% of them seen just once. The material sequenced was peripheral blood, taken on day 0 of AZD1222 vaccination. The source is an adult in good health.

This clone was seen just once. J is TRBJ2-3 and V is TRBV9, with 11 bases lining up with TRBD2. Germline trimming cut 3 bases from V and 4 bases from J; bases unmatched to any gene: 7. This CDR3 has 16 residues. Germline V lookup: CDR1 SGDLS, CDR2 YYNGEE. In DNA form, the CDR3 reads TGTGCCAGCAGCGCGTTAGCGGGGGGGCAGCCAGATACGCAGTATTTT. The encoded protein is CASSALAGGQPDTQYF.

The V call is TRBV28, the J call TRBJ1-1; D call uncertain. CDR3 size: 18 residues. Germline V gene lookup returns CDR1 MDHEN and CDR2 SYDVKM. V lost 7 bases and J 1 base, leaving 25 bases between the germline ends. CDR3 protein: CASTAAHSFAGRNTEAFF. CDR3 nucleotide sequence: TGTGCCAGCACCGCGGCCCATTCCTTCGCCGGACGGAACACTGAAGCTTTCTTT. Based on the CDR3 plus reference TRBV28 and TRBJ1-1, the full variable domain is DVKVTQSSRYLVKRTGEKVFLECVQDMDHENMFWYRQDPGLGLRLIYFSYDVKMKEKGDIPEGYSVSREKKERFSLILESASTNQTSMYLCASTAAHSFAGRNTEAFFGQGTRLTVV.

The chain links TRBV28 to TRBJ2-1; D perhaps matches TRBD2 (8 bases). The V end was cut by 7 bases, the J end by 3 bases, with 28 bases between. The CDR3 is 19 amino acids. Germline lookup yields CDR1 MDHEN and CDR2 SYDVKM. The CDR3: CASNPGGAGGLYHYNEQFF. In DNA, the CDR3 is TGTGCCAGCAACCCAGGGGGTGCGGGGGGCCTATACCACTACAATGAGCAGTTCTTC. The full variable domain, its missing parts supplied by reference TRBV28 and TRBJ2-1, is DVKVTQSSRYLVKRTGEKVFLECVQDMDHENMFWYRQDPGLGLRLIYFSYDVKMKEKGDIPEGYSVSREKKERFSLILESASTNQTSMYLCASNPGGAGGLYHYNEQFFGPGTRLTVL.

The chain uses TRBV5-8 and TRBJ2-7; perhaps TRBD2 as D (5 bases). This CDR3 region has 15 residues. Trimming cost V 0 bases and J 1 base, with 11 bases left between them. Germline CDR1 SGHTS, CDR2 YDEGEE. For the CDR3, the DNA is TGTGCCAGCAGCTTGGCCCCCGGGAATTCCTACGAGCAGTACTTC. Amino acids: CASSLAPGNSYEQYF.

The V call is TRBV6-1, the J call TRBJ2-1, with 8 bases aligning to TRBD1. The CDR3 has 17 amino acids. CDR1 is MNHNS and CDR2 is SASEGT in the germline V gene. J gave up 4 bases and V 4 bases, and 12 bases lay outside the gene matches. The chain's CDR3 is CASSATRPGQVYNEQFF. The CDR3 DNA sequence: TGTGCCAGCAGTGCGACCAGACCGGGACAGGTATACAATGAGCAGTTCTTC.